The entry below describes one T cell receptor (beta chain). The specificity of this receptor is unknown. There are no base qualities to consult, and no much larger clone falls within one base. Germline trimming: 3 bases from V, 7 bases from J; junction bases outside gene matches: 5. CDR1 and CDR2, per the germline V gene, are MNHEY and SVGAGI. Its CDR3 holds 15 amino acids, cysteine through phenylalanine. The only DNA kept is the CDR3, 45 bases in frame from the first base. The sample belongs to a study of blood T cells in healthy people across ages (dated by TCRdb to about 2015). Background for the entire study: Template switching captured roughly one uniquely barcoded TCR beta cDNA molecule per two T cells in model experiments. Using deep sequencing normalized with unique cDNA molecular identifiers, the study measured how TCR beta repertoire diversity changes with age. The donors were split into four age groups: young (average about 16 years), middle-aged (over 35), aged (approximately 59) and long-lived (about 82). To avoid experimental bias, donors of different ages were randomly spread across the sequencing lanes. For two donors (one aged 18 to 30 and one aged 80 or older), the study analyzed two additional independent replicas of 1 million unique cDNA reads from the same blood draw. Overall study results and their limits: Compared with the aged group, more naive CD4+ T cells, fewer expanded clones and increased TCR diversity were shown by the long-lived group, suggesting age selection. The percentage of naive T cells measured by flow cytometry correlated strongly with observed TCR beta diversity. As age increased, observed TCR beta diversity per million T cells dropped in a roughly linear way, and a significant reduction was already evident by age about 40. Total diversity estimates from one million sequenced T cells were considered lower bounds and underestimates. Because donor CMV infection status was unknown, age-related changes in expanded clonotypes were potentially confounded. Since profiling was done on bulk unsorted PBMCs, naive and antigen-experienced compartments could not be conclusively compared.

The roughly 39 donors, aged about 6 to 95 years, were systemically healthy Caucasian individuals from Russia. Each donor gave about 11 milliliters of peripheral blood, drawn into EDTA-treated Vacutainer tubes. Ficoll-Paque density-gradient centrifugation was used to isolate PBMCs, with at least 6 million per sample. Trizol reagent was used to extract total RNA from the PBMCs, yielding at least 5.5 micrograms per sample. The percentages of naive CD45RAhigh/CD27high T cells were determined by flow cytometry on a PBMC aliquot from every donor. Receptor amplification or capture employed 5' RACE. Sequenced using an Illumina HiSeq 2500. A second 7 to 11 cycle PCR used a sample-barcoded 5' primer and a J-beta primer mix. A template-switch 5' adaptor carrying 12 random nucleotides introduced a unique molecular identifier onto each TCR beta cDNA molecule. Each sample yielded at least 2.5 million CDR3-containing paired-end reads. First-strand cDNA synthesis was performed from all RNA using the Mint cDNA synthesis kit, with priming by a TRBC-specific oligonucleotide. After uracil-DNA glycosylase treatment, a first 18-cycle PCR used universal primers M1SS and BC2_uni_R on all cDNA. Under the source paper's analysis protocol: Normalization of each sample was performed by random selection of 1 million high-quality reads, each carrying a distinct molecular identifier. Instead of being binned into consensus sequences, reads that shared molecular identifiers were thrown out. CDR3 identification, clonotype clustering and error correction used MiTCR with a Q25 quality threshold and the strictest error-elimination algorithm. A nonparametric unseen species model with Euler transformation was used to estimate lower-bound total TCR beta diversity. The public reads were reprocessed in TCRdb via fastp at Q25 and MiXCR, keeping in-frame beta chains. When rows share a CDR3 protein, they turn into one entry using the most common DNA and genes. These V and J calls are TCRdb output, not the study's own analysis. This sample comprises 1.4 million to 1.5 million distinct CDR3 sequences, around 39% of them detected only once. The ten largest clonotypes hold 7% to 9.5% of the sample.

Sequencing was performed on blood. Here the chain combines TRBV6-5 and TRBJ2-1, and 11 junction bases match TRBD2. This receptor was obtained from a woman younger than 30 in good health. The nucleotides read TGTGCCAGCAGTTATTGTAGCGGGAGGGGTAATGAGCAGTTCTTC. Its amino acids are CASSYCSGRGNEQFF.